The source of this T cell receptor beta chain is a study of T-cell reconstitution after alpha-beta-depleted transplantation in children listed by TCRdb under 2016. In terms of the full investigation: T-cell immune reconstitution after TCRalphabeta/CD19-depleted allogeneic hematopoietic cell transplantation in children was quantitatively tracked in the study by means of TCR repertoire profiling. Overall results and qualifications from the work: Over the following months the frequencies of hyperexpanded clones went down, and after one year T-cell counts and TCRbeta diversity were mostly credited to newly produced T cells. The apparently early alphabetaT-cell count recovery about two months after transplant was reportedly dependent on only several hundred rapidly expanded clones derived from non-depleted graft cells. In some patients, the high TCRbeta diversity seen at day 60 was put down to recipient T cells and intrathymic progenitors that had survived conditioning.

The germline V gene encodes CDR1 MNHNS and CDR2 SASEGT. From its cysteine to its phenylalanine, the CDR3 spans 15 amino acids. The DNA shown is the 45-base CDR3, in frame from base 1. Trimmed from V: 6 bases; trimmed from J: 6 bases; junction bases lacking a gene match: 9. Of note for this clonotype: Its antigen specificity is not known. Qualities for individual bases were not recorded, and no much larger clone is one base off.

To prepare the library, PCR was applied. Sequencing was performed on an Illumina HiSeq 2500. TCR library preparation used molecular barcoding, with unique molecular identifiers applied to normalize quantification of the TCRbeta repertoire. The public reads were run again by TCRdb, first through fastp at Q25 and then through MiXCR, and only productive beta chains were kept. All rows with the same CDR3 protein become a single entry with the most common DNA and genes. In all, the sample holds 300,000 to 400,000 distinct CDR3 sequences, and approximately 23% of those were seen once. Of the sample, roughly 11% falls within the top ten clones. This sample's treatment or condition label indicates: allogeneic hematopoietic cell transplantation with graft depleted of TCRalphabeta T cells and CD19 B cells. TCRalphabeta/CD19-depleted allogeneic hematopoietic cell grafts were given to the transplant recipients, all of whom were children.

This receptor chain uses TRBV6-1 and TRBJ2-1, and 9 bases in between align with TRBD2. The starting material was PBMCs, mostly from graft donor cells, obtained 180 days after TCRalphabeta/CD19-depleted stem cell transplant. The sequence derives from a male patient younger than 18 who had a stem cell transplant for acute lymphoblastic leukemia, so the T cells may come from the graft donor. The CDR3 corresponds to CASRESGLASNEQFF. The DNA sequence is given as TGTGCCAGCAGAGAGTCGGGACTAGCATCCAATGAGCAGTTCTTC.